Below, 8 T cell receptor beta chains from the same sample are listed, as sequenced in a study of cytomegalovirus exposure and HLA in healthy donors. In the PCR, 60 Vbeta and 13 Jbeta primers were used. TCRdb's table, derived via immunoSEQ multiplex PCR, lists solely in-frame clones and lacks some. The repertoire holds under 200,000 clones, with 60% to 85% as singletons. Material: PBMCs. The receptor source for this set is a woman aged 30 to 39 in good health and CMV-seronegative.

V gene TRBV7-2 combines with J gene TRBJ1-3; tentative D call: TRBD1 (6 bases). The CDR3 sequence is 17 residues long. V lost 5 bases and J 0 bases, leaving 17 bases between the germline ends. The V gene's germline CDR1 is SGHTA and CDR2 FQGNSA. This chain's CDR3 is CASSGWGGQSSGNTIYF. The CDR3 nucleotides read TGTGCCAGCAGCGGCTGGGGGGGCCAGAGCTCTGGAAACACCATATATTTT.

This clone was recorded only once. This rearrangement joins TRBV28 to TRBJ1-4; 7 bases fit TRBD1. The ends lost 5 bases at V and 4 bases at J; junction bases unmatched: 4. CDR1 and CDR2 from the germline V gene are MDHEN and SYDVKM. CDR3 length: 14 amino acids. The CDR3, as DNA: TGTGCCAGCAGTCAAACAGGGGTTAATGAAAAACTGTTTTTT. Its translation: CASSQTGVNEKLFF.

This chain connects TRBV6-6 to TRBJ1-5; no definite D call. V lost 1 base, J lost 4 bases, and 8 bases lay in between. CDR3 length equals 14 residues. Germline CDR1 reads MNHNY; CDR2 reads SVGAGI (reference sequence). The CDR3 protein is CASSYLEINQPQHF. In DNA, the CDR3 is TGTGCCAGCAGTTACTTAGAGATTAATCAGCCCCAGCATTTT.

In nucleotides, the CDR3 is TGCGCCAGCAGCACGGCCCCAACTAGCGGGGGTGATGAGCAGTTCTTC. It translates to CASSTAPTSGGDEQFF. The chain employs TRBV5-1 and TRBJ2-1; 11 bases are a match to TRBD2. The V gene's germline CDR1 is SGHRS and CDR2 YFSETQ. V was clipped by 4 bases and J by 8 bases; unmatched bases: 11. The CDR3 has 16 amino acids. Based on the CDR3 plus reference TRBV5-1 and TRBJ2-1, the full variable domain is KAGVTQTPRYLIKTRGQQVTLSCSPISGHRSVSWYQQTPGQGLQFLFEYFSETQRNKGNFPGRFSGRQFSNSRSEMNVSTLELGDSALYLCASSTAPTSGGDEQFFGPGTRLTVL.

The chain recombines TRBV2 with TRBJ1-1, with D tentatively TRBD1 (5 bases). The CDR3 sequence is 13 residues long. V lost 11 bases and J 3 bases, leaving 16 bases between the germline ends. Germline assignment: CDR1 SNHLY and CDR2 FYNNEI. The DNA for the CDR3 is TGTGCCTTACATGACAGTTTATACACTGAAGCTTTCTTT. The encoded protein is CALHDSLYTEAFF.

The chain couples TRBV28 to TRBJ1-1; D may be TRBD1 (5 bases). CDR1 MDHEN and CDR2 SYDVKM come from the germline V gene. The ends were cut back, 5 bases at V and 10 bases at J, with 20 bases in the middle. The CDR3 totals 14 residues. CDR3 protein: CASSRGDGIVGAFF. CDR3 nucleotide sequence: TGTGCCAGCAGTCGCGGGGACGGAATCGTGGGAGCTTTCTTT.

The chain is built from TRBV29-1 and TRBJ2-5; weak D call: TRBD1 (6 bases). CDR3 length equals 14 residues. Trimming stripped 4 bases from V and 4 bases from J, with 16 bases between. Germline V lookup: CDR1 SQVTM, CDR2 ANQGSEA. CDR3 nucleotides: TGCAGCGTTGGAATCAGGGGTTCGGCAGAGACCCAGTACTTC. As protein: CSVGIRGSAETQYF. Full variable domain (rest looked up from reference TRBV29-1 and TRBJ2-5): SAVISQKPSRDICQRGTSLTIQCQVDSQVTMMFWYRQQPGQSLTLIATANQGSEATYESGFVIDKFPISRPNLTFSTLTVSNMSPEDSSIYLCSVGIRGSAETQYFGPGTRLLVL.

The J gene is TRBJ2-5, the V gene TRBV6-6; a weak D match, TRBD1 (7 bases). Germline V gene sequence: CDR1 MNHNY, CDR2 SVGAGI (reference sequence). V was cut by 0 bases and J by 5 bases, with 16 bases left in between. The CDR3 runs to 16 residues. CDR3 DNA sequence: TGTGCCAGCAGTTACTCGATCCGGCAGGGGGGCGAGACCCAGTACTTC. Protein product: CASSYSIRQGGETQYF.